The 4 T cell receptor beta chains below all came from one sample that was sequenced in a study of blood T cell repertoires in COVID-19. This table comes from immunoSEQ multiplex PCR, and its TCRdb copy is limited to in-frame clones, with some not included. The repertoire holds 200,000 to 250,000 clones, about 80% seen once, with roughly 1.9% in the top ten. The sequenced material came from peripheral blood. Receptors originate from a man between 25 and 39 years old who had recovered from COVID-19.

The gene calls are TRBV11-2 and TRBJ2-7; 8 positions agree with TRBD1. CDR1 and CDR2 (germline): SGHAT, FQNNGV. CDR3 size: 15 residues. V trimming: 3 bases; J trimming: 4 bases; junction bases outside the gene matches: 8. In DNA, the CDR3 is TGTGCCAGCAGCTTCTCGGACAGGGTTTTGTACGAGCAGTACTTC. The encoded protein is CASSFSDRVLYEQYF.

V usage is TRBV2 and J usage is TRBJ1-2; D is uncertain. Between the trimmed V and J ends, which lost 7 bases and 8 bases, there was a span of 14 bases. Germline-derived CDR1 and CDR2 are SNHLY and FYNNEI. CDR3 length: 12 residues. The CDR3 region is CASTREIEGYTF. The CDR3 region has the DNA TGTGCCAGCACGAGGGAAATTGAGGGCTACACCTTC.

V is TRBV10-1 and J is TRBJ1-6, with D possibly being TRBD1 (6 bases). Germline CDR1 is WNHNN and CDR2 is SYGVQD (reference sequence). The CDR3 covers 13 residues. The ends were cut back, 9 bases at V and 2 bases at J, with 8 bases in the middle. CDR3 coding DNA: TGCGCCAGTCGGGACACCTATAATTCACCCCTCCACTTT. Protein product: CASRDTYNSPLHF.

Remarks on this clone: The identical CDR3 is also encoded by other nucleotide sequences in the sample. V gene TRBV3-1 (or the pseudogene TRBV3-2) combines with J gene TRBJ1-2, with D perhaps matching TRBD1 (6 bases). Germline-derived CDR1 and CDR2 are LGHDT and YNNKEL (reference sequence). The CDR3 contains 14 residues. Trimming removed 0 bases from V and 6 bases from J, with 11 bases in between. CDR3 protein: CASSQEGRGDGYTF. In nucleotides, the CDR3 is TGTGCCAGCAGCCAAGAAGGCAGGGGCGATGGCTACACCTTC.